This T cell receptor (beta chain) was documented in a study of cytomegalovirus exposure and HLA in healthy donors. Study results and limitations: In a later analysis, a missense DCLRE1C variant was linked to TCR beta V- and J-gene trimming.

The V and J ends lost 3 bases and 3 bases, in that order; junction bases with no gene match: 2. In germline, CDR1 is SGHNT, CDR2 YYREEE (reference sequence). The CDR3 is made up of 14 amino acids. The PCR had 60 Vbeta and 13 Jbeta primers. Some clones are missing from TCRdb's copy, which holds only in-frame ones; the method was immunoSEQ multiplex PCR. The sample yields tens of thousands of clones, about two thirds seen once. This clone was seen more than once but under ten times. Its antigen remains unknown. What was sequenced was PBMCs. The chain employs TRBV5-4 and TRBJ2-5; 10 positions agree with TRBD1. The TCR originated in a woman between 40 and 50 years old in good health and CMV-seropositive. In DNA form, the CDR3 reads TGTGCCAGCAGCTACGGGACAGGGGAAGAGACCCAGTACTTC. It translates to CASSYGTGEETQYF.